The 20 T cell receptor beta chains below all came from one sample that was sequenced in a study of blood T cells in healthy people across ages (dated by TCRdb to about 2015). The library was prepared using 5' RACE. The listed sequencing device is Illumina HiSeq 2500. A second PCR of roughly 6 to 11 cycles was performed with a sample-barcoded 5' primer and a J-beta primer mix. TCRdb redid the processing of the public reads, applying fastp at Q25 and MiXCR, and retained in-frame beta chains. Records with the same CDR3 protein are collapsed into one entry carrying the most frequent genes and DNA. The sample table lists about 1,600,000 distinct CDR3 sequences, roughly 45% of them with a count of one. Clones ranked in the top ten supply roughly 7.7% of the sample. Material for sequencing was blood. The receptors derive from a woman younger than 30 in good health.

This clonotype was recorded a few times. The chain has TRBV5-1 and TRBJ1-6; the match to TRBD1 covers 7 bases. This CDR3 is built from 14 residues. The germline gives CDR1 SGHRS, CDR2 YFSETQ. The trim removed 4 bases at V and 10 bases at J, leaving 8 bases unmatched. CDR3 sequence (DNA): TGCGCCAGCAGCCCCGGGACAGTTGGGTCACCCCTCCACTTT. Its protein is CASSPGTVGSPLHF.

This clonotype has only a few counts. J is TRBJ1-6 and V is TRBV3-1, with D uncertain. Trimming removed 5 bases at V and 5 bases at J, with 10 bases between. The CDR3 covers 14 residues. Per the germline V gene, CDR1 is LGHDT and CDR2 is YNNKEL (reference sequence). The CDR3 DNA reads TGTGCCAGCAGCAAAGGCGGGGATAATTCACCCCTCCACTTT. This gives the protein CASSKGGDNSPLHF.

This clonotype was observed a few times. This chain joins TRBV13 and TRBJ2-5; tentative D call: TRBD2 (5 bases). CDR3 length equals 13 residues. Trimming left V 4 bases short and J 5 bases short, with 11 bases between. Germline values: CDR1 PRHDT, CDR2 FYEKMQ (reference sequence). The CDR3 region has the DNA TGTGCCAGCAGCTCCCACGGCGGGGAGACCCAGTACTTC. It is translated as CASSSHGGETQYF.

The V gene is TRBV18, the J gene TRBJ1-4; the D is unclear. Germline values: CDR1 KGHSH, CDR2 LQKENI. Trimming took 3 bases from V and 7 from J, leaving 12 bases between them. The CDR3 length is 14 residues. Here the CDR3 reads CASSPAAFGEKLFF. CDR3 nucleotides: TGTGCCAGCTCACCCGCGGCATTCGGTGAAAAACTGTTTTTT.

The V gene is TRBV28, the J gene TRBJ2-7, with D perhaps matching TRBD1 (6 bases). The germline V gene encodes CDR1 MDHEN and CDR2 SYDVKM. The CDR3 sequence is 14 residues long. V was cut by 8 bases and J by 0 bases, with 14 bases left in between. CDR3 nucleotide sequence: TGTGCCAGCGGCCCCCGGGACAACTCCTACGAGCAGTACTTC. Translating gives CASGPRDNSYEQYF.

The rearrangement joins TRBV9 to TRBJ2-7, with D perhaps being TRBD1 or TRBD2 (6 bases each). Trimming took 3 bases from V and 0 from J, leaving 19 bases between them. Per the germline V gene, CDR1 is SGDLS and CDR2 is YYNGEE. CDR3 size: 17 residues. The DNA of the CDR3 is TGTGCCAGCAGCGAGGGGGGAAGCGGACAGCCCTCCTACGAGCAGTACTTC. Its protein is CASSEGGSGQPSYEQYF.

This clonotype was counted only a few times. The rearrangement joins TRBV20-1 to TRBJ2-4; 11 bases are a match to TRBD2. The better agreement between TRBJ2-7 and the DNA end casts doubt on the J call. From germline, CDR1 is DFQATT and CDR2 SNEGSKA (reference sequence). The CDR3 has 15 amino acids. In DNA, the CDR3 is TGCAGTGCTACCTTTGGGCTAGCGGGAGGAGACGAGCAGTACTTC. Translation: CSATFGLAGGDEQYF.

This clonotype has only a few counts. The chain links TRBV3-1 to TRBJ2-1, with D tentatively TRBD1 or TRBD2 (6 bases each). The V end was cut by 0 bases, the J end by 0 bases, with 12 bases between. The CDR3 sequence is 17 residues long. Germline CDR1 reads LGHDT; CDR2 reads YNNKEL (reference sequence). In DNA, the CDR3 is TGTGCCAGCAGCCAAGATCCGGGGGCGGCCTCCTACAATGAGCAGTTCTTC. Translated: CASSQDPGAASYNEQFF.

This clonotype was recorded many times. The genes are TRBV27 and TRBJ1-2, with 8 bases lining up with TRBD1. The CDR3 runs to 13 residues. Germline V gene sequence: CDR1 MNHEY, CDR2 SMNVEV (reference sequence). V dropped 6 bases and J dropped 4; count of bases not matched to a gene: 4. Written as DNA, the CDR3 is TGTGCCAGCAGCCAGGACAGGGCCTATGGCTACACCTTC. Its translation: CASSQDRAYGYTF.

The V call is TRBV20-1, the J call TRBJ2-1; 8 bases agree with TRBD2. Trimming at V came to 0 bases and at J to 8 bases, leaving 12 bases not matched to a gene. CDR1 and CDR2 (germline): DFQATT, SNEGSKA (reference sequence). The CDR3 has 16 residues. DNA for the CDR3: TGCAGTGCTAGAGATCCTCTCGGGAGGGCCTCTTATGAGCAGTTCTTC. It yields the protein CSARDPLGRASYEQFF.

This chain uses TRBV5-5 with TRBJ2-7, with D possibly being TRBD2 (6 bases). Per the germline V gene, CDR1 is SGHKS and CDR2 is YYEKEE (reference sequence). This CDR3 is built from 16 residues. V was trimmed by 6 bases and J by 4 bases, leaving 23 bases between them. This CDR3 reads CASTIRDSSLAYEQYF. The CDR3 DNA sequence: TGTGCCAGCACCATAAGGGACTCCAGTTTGGCATACGAGCAGTACTTC.

The chain uses TRBV20-1 and TRBJ2-5; tentatively, D is TRBD2 (6 bases). Deletions cut 3 bases from V and 1 base from J, with 9 bases between. The CDR3 runs to 13 residues. Germline CDR1 DFQATT, CDR2 SNEGSKA (reference sequence). CDR3 DNA sequence: TGCAGTGCTAGGCGGGACTTCCAAGAGACCCAGTACTTC. This codes for CSARRDFQETQYF.

The genes are TRBV6-6 and TRBJ2-7, with 15 bases identical to TRBD2. The CDR3 loop spans 17 amino acids. In germline, CDR1 is MNHNY, CDR2 SVGAGI (reference sequence). J gave up 0 bases and V 6 bases, and 6 bases lay outside the gene matches. The CDR3 nucleotides read TGTGCCAGCAGCCTGGGACTAGCGGGGGGACTCTCCTACGAGCAGTACTTC. Translating it yields CASSLGLAGGLSYEQYF.

The rearrangement links TRBV4-1 to TRBJ2-5; 7 bases agree with TRBD1. CDR1 is MGHRA, CDR2 YSYEKL, per germline. CDR3 length equals 15 residues. Trimming at V came to 1 base and at J to 2 bases, leaving 4 bases not matched to a gene. The CDR3 region has the DNA TGCGCCAGCAGCCAAGGGTACAGGGGACAAGAGACCCAGTACTTC. The encoded protein is CASSQGYRGQETQYF.

This sequence joins TRBV21-1 and TRBJ2-1. TRBV21-1 has pseudogene status. This CDR3 region has 12 residues. The CDR3 here is CASSNGRDEQFF. CDR3 DNA sequence: TGTGCCAGCAGCAATGGCCGAGATGAGCAGTTCTTC.

This clonotype was counted only a few times. J is TRBJ2-7 and V is TRBV12-3 or TRBV12-4, with D unresolved. This CDR3 has 11 amino acids. Between the trimmed V and J ends, which lost 7 bases and 4 bases, there was a span of 8 bases. The CDR3 DNA follows: TGTGCCAGCACCCACTCATACGAGCAGTACTTC. Its protein is CASTHSYEQYF.

This clonotype was detected only a few times. The rearrangement joins TRBV29-1 to TRBJ2-5; 13 nucleotides align to TRBD2. Trimming cost V 5 bases and J 11 bases; bases outside gene matches: 17. Germline CDR1 SQVTM, CDR2 ANQGSEA. The CDR3 is 16 residues long. CDR3 loop: CSVIGLAGELTNEQYF. The CDR3 bases are TGCAGCGTTATAGGACTAGCGGGGGAATTAACCAATGAGCAGTACTTC.

The chain combines TRBV10-2 with TRBJ2-1; D is uncertain. The CDR3 totals 13 residues. The V gene's germline CDR1 is WSHSY and CDR2 SAAADI. V dropped 1 base and J dropped 8 bases, with 9 bases sitting between them. As DNA, the CDR3 is TGCGCCAGCAGTGAGTTAGGAGACGATGAGCAGTTCTTC. Translating gives CASSELGDDEQFF.

This clonotype was found a few times. The gene calls are TRBV2 and TRBJ2-1, with TRBD1 matching over 7 bases. J gave up 10 bases and V 6 bases, and 9 bases lay outside the gene matches. CDR1 is SNHLY and CDR2 is FYNNEI in the germline V gene. This CDR3 is built from 13 residues. CDR3 DNA: TGTGCCAGCAGGCCGGGACAGTTTAGAGAGCAGTTCTTC. Amino acid sequence: CASRPGQFREQFF.

Remarks on this clonotype: The germline gene is not matched at one end of the junction; a read error may be the cause. The V and J genes are TRBV20-1 and TRBJ2-1; a possible D gene is TRBD1 (7 bases). Per the germline V gene, CDR1 is DFQATT and CDR2 is SNEGSKA (reference sequence). The CDR3 is made up of 17 amino acids. The CDR3 sequence: CSARDAQGGRSYKEQFF. The CDR3 DNA is TGCAGTGCTAGAGATGCCCAGGGGGGACGCTCCTACAAAGAGCAGTTCTTC.